These 21 T cell receptor beta chains share one sample of origin, sequenced in a study of T cells in Graves' hyperthyroidism and ophthalmopathy. Amplified TCR beta CDR3 regions derived from RNA transcripts. In the first-round RT-PCR of the TCR CDR3, the HTBI primer set was used. TCRdb fed the multiplex PCR reads into MiXCR, producing one record per CDR3 protein. In the table there are around 530,000 distinct CDR3 sequences, approximately 17% of which are singletons. Source material: blood. All receptors derive from a woman under 30 with Graves' ophthalmopathy.

The chain combines TRBV5-1 with TRBJ2-2; D may be TRBD1 or TRBD2 (6 bases each). The CDR3 is 15 residues long. Deletions cut 7 bases from V and 7 bases from J, with 20 bases between. Germline-derived CDR1 and CDR2 are SGHRS and YFSETQ. CDR3 bases: TGCGCCAGCGGGCCCGGGGGCAGGGCCATCGGGGAGCTGTTTTTT. Translation: CASGPGGRAIGELFF.

This chain links TRBV6-5 with TRBJ2-7; 11 positions match TRBD1. Germline CDR1 is MNHEY and CDR2 is SVGAGI. The CDR3 runs to 16 residues. The J segment lost 7 bases and the V segment lost 2 bases, leaving 10 bases of the junction unmatched. This chain's CDR3 is CASSYRGGQGAIEQYF. CDR3 DNA: TGTGCCAGCAGTTACAGGGGAGGACAGGGGGCGATTGAGCAGTACTTC.

This clonotype was found many times. This sequence joins TRBV6-2 or TRBV6-3 and TRBJ2-7; 8 bases align to TRBD1. Trimming cost V 5 bases and J 4 bases; bases outside gene matches: 7. This CDR3 is built from 14 residues. Germline CDR1 and CDR2: MNHEY and SVGEGT. CDR3 amino acids: CASSTRQGRYEQYF. DNA of the CDR3: TGTGCCAGCAGTACGAGACAGGGGAGGTACGAGCAGTACTTC.

The sample holds many counts of this clonotype. The rearrangement joins TRBV30 to TRBJ1-1; D unclear. The CDR3 runs to 9 residues. With 3 bases removed from V and 6 bases from J, the gap between germline ends came to 2 bases. Germline CDR1 GTSNPN, CDR2 SVGIG (reference sequence). The CDR3 region is CAWRPEAFF. The CDR3 DNA sequence: TGTGCCTGGAGACCTGAAGCTTTCTTT.

There are many counts of this clonotype. The V gene is TRBV11-2, the J gene TRBJ2-1, with D possibly matching TRBD2 (6 bases). The length of the CDR3 is 15 residues. Looked up from germline, CDR1 is SGHAT and CDR2 is FQNNGV. The V and J ends lost 5 bases and 0 bases respectively, with 11 bases between them. CDR3 region: CASSERGSSYNEQFF. The CDR3 nucleotides read TGTGCCAGCAGCGAACGGGGGAGCTCCTACAATGAGCAGTTCTTC.

This clonotype was recorded many times. The V and J genes are TRBV15 and TRBJ1-4; TRBD1 might be the D (5 bases). The length of the CDR3 is 16 residues. Between the trimmed V and J ends, which lost 0 bases and 8 bases, there was a span of 16 bases. The germline V gene has CDR1 LNHNV and CDR2 YYDKDF (reference sequence). The CDR3 here is CATSRDLGGDGEKLFF. CDR3 bases: TGTGCCACCAGCAGAGATCTGGGAGGGGATGGGGAAAAACTGTTTTTT.

The chain joins TRBV6-4 to TRBJ1-2; 9 bases agree with TRBD1. Germline trimming cut 6 bases from V and 6 bases from J; bases unmatched to any gene: 11. There are 15 residues in the CDR3. Germline V gene data show CDR1 as MRHNA and CDR2 as SNTAGT. CDR3 coding DNA: TGTGCCAGCAGAGAATCGGGACAGGGTATAGATGGCTACACCTTC. Translation gives CASRESGQGIDGYTF.

The chain combines TRBV6-2 or TRBV6-3 with TRBJ2-7, with TRBD2 matching 8 bases. Trimming took 8 bases from V and 5 from J; bases not matched to a gene: 8. In germline, CDR1 is MNHEY, CDR2 SVGEGT. CDR3 length: 13 amino acids. CDR3 protein: CASGSGGANEQYF. CDR3 DNA: TGTGCCAGCGGATCGGGGGGGGCCAACGAGCAGTACTTC.

Turning to this clonotype: A much larger clone lies a single base off, so this may be a read error. The chain is built from TRBV20-1 and TRBJ1-6; weak D call: TRBD1 (6 bases). The CDR3 runs 14 residues. CDR1 is DFQATT, CDR2 SNEGSKA, per germline (reference sequence). Between the trimmed V and J ends, which lost 5 bases and 10 bases, there was a span of 18 bases. CDR3 DNA sequence: TGCAGTGCTCGCCTCAACAGGGCGGGATCACCCCTCCACTTT. Translated, it gives CSARLNRAGSPLHF.

This clonotype was detected ten times or more. The chain combines TRBV5-5 with TRBJ1-5; weak D call: TRBD1 (6 bases). V was trimmed by 3 bases and J by 3 bases, leaving 13 bases between them. Germline CDR1 reads SGHKS; CDR2 reads YYEKEE (reference sequence). CDR3 length: 15 residues. The CDR3 nucleotides read TGTGCCAGCAGCTCCGCGACAGGATCCAATCAGCCCCAGCATTTT. This sequence encodes CASSSATGSNQPQHF. Combining the CDR3 with reference TRBV5-5 and TRBJ1-5 gives the whole variable domain DAGVTQSPTHLIKTRGQQVTLRCSPISGHKSVSWYQQVLGQGPQFIFQYYEKEERGRGNFPDRFSARQFPNYSSELNVNALLLGDSALYLCASSSATGSNQPQHFGDGTRLSIL.

This clonotype was found many times. This chain connects TRBV27 to TRBJ1-2; unclear D gene. V shed 7 bases and J shed 1 base, with 16 bases lying between them. Germline V lookup: CDR1 MNHEY, CDR2 SMNVEV (reference sequence). The CDR3 runs 15 residues. The CDR3 nucleotides are TGTGCCAGCACCCCTAATGGTGCCGATAACTATGGCTACACCTTC. Protein: CASTPNGADNYGYTF.

This clonotype was detected once. This chain joins TRBV4-2 and TRBJ1-3; TRBD1 aligns across 7 bases. The V gene's germline CDR1 is LGHNA and CDR2 YNFKEQ. The CDR3 extends over 17 amino acids. V was pared by 0 bases and J by 1 base, with 6 bases of the junction left unmatched. The CDR3 protein is CASSQEGSGGSGNTIYF. The CDR3 coding sequence is TGTGCCAGCAGCCAAGAAGGATCAGGGGGGTCTGGAAACACCATATATTTT.

Many counts were recorded for this clonotype. The V and J genes are TRBV19 and TRBJ2-7, with 9 nucleotides matching TRBD1. The CDR3 spans 15 residues. Germline V lookup: CDR1 LNHDA, CDR2 SQIVND (reference sequence). Trimming at V came to 5 bases and at J to 2 bases, leaving 7 bases not matched to a gene. CDR3 in DNA: TGTGCCAGTAGTCCGACGGACAGGGGAACCTACGAGCAGTACTTC. This gives the protein CASSPTDRGTYEQYF.

This clonotype was detected many times. The CDR3 sequence is CARTPGADTQYF. CDR3 DNA: TGTGCCAGAACTCCTGGCGCAGATACGCAGTATTTT. This chain uses TRBV28 with TRBJ2-3; no reliable D call. Germline CDR1 and CDR2: MDHEN and SYDVKM. The germline V and J ends were trimmed by 9 bases and 4 bases, with 11 bases remaining between them. The CDR3 is made up of 12 amino acids.

This clonotype came up a few times. J is TRBJ1-5 and V is TRBV28, with D unresolved. The length of the CDR3 is 15 residues. Trimming stripped 5 bases from V and 3 bases from J, with 14 bases between. Germline-derived CDR1 and CDR2 are MDHEN and SYDVKM. CDR3 coding DNA: TGTGCCAGCAGTCAAGGGCCGGAGCCCAATCAGCCCCAGCATTTT. This sequence encodes CASSQGPEPNQPQHF.

In its sample, this clonotype was seen a few times. The genes are TRBV3-1 and TRBJ2-7; 7 nucleotides match TRBD1. The CDR3 extends over 15 amino acids. Germline loops: CDR1 LGHDT, CDR2 YNNKEL (reference sequence). Germline trimming cut 0 bases from V and 5 bases from J; bases unmatched to any gene: 7. The CDR3 spells CASSQDLRQGNEQYF. The CDR3 DNA follows: TGTGCCAGCAGCCAAGATCTACGACAGGGAAACGAGCAGTACTTC.

This clonotype has ten or more counts. J is TRBJ1-2 and V is TRBV2, with D possibly matching TRBD1 (5 bases). This CDR3 has 17 residues. CDR1 is SNHLY, CDR2 FYNNEI, per germline. V was trimmed by 2 bases and J by 8 bases, leaving 24 bases between them. CDR3 nucleotide sequence: TGTGCCAGCAGTGAATTTCCTCATTTGGGGGGATACGGGGGCTACACCTTC. It translates to CASSEFPHLGGYGGYTF.

This clonotype appeared a few times. J is TRBJ1-5 and V is TRBV6-5; no definite D call. V shed 2 bases and J shed 1 base, with 12 bases lying between them. Germline-derived CDR1 and CDR2 are MNHEY and SVGAGI. This CDR3 is 16 amino acids long. CDR3 nucleotides: TGTGCCAGCAGTTACGCCCCAGGTGAAAGCAATCAGCCCCAGCATTTT. This translates into CASSYAPGESNQPQHF.

The V and J genes are TRBV2 and TRBJ2-3; TRBD2 matches at 15 bases. Trimming removed 6 bases from V and 0 bases from J; junction bases left unmatched: 4. The CDR3 has 17 residues. The germline gives CDR1 SNHLY, CDR2 FYNNEI. CDR3 protein: CASSGLAGGRSTDTQYF. The CDR3 bases are TGTGCCAGCAGCGGACTAGCGGGGGGGCGGAGCACAGATACGCAGTATTTT.

A few counts support this clonotype. V usage is TRBV27 and J usage is TRBJ1-2; 9 bases are a match to TRBD1. CDR1 and CDR2 from the germline V gene are MNHEY and SMNVEV (reference sequence). This CDR3 region has 15 residues. Germline trimming cut 5 bases from V and 6 bases from J; bases unmatched to any gene: 10. CDR3 amino acids: CASSPTGQGRHGYTF. Here the CDR3 DNA reads TGTGCCAGCAGTCCAACAGGACAGGGGAGGCATGGCTACACCTTC.

This clonotype was observed a handful of times. This chain joins TRBV5-6 and TRBJ2-3, with D possibly being TRBD2 (5 bases). CDR1 SGHDT and CDR2 YYEEEE come from the germline V gene. The CDR3 spans 15 residues. V was clipped by 2 bases and J by 3 bases, with 13 bases between them. The CDR3 here is CASSFYGVFTDTQYF. The CDR3 DNA reads TGTGCCAGCAGCTTTTACGGGGTTTTTACAGATACGCAGTATTTT.